The rows below give T cell receptor beta chains drawn from one sample of a study. TCRdb itself ran the multiplex PCR reads through MiXCR, one entry per CDR3 protein. Here the sample spans hundreds of distinct CDR3 sequences, less than 9% being singletons. Sequenced: tumor-infiltrating naive CD4+ T cells sorted from the breast tumor. The receptors stem from a female donor with breast cancer. The CDR3 runs from the conserved cysteine through the conserved F or W. The D gene is left open where the match is weak. Clone size is stated in some rows and not others, as once, few, many or a class when expanded.

large	TRBJ1-2	TRBV12-5	.	TGTGCTAGTGGAGCGAACTATGGCTACACCTTC	CASGANYGYTF
large	TRBJ1-2	TRBV12-3/TRBV12-4	TRBD1	TGTGCCAGCAGTCCCTATCGACAGGGAGCCTTTGGCTACACCTTC	CASSPYRQGAFGYTF
medium-sized	TRBJ1-2	TRBV12-3/TRBV12-4	.	TGTGCCAGCAGTGATGGTGCGGAGGGATATGGCTACACCTTC	CASSDGAEGYGYTF
medium-sized	TRBJ1-2	TRBV12-3/TRBV12-4	.	TGTGCCAGCAGTCTGGGAGAGGACTATGGCTACACCTTC	CASSLGEDYGYTF
.	TRBJ1-2	TRBV12-3/TRBV12-4	TRBD1	TGTGCCAGCAGTTTAGCGTGGAGGACAGGGAACTATGGCTACACCTTC	CASSLAWRTGNYGYTF
many	TRBJ1-2	TRBV12-3/TRBV12-4	.	TGTGCCAGCAGTTTATGGGAAGGGGCTATCTATGGCTACACCTTC	CASSLWEGAIYGYTF
medium-sized	TRBJ1-2	TRBV12-3/TRBV12-4	.	TGTGCCAGCAGCGCTCGATTGTTGGCAGACTATGGCTACACCTTC	CASSARLLADYGYTF
medium-sized	TRBJ1-2	TRBV12-3/TRBV12-4	.	TGTGCCAGCAGTTTAGGTGAATCGGATGGCTACACCTTC	CASSLGESDGYTF
.	TRBJ1-2	TRBV12-3/TRBV12-4	.	TGTGCCAGCAGTACGGAGGGGAGCCTGAATGGCTACACCTTC	CASSTEGSLNGYTF
medium-sized	TRBJ1-2	TRBV12-3/TRBV12-4	TRBD1	TGTGCCAGCCACAGGGGCGCGGGCTATGGCTACACCTTC	CASHRGAGYGYTF
medium-sized	TRBJ1-2	TRBV12-3/TRBV12-4	TRBD1	TGTGCCAGCAGTCGGGACAGAAGCTATGGCTACACCTTC	CASSRDRSYGYTF
medium-sized	TRBJ1-2	TRBV12-3/TRBV12-4	.	TGTGCCAGCACCCAGGGGACACCCTATGGCTACACCTTC	CASTQGTPYGYTF
few	TRBJ1-2	TRBV12-3/TRBV12-4	.	TGTGCCAGCAGTTTTGGCAGGGAGGGATATGGCTACACCTTC	CASSFGREGYGYTF
.	TRBJ1-2	TRBV12-3/TRBV12-4	.	TGTGCCAGCGCACCCCTTGATGGTGACGGCTACACCTTC	CASAPLDGDGYTF
medium-sized	TRBJ1-2	TRBV12-3/TRBV12-4	.	TGTGCCAGCAGTTTGCGCAGGGGCTTAAAGGGCTACACCTTC	CASSLRRGLKGYTF
medium-sized	TRBJ1-2	TRBV12-3/TRBV12-4	.	TGTGCCAGCAGTTTAGGCACTTACCGGTCTAACTATGGCTACACCTTC	CASSLGTYRSNYGYTF
hyperexpanded	TRBJ1-2	TRBV12-3/TRBV12-4	TRBD1	TGTGCCAGCAGTCCCCGACCGGGACAGGGGAACTATGGCTACACCTTC	CASSPRPGQGNYGYTF
many	TRBJ1-2	TRBV12-3/TRBV12-4	TRBD1	TGTGCCAGCGGAAGGGACAGGAAAGCGGGCTACACCTTC	CASGRDRKAGYTF